What follows is one T cell receptor (beta chain) and its context. Its specificity is not known. RNA transcripts yielded amplified TCR beta CDR3 regions. During a first-round RT-PCR of the TCR CDR3, the HTBI primer set was used. TCRdb passed the multiplex PCR reads through MiXCR, listing each CDR3 protein once. This table holds about 480,000 distinct CDR3 sequences, around a quarter found once. The entry originates in a study of T cells in Graves' hyperthyroidism and ophthalmopathy. Study-level information: Specimen type is peripheral blood, collected at initial diagnosis prior to any treatment. The study, taken as a whole, reports: Most clonotypes expanded in the thyroid (above 0.001) were also present in blood.

The CDR3 is made up of 17 amino acids. The germline V gene encodes CDR1 SGHAT and CDR2 FQNNGV. The V and J ends lost 4 bases and 4 bases, in that order; junction bases with no gene match: 12. Criteria for exclusion of patients were uncontrolled infection, other autoimmune disease, pregnancy or lactation. Based on clinical symptoms, serum thyroxine and TRAb, thyroid ultrasound and orbital computed tomography, diagnoses were reached. The clonotype was recovered from a woman in her 30s with Graves' ophthalmopathy. The chain employs TRBV11-2 and TRBJ1-5; TRBD1 aligns across 8 bases. Source material: blood. The CDR3 is CASSSVTGDLLNQPQHF. The DNA for the CDR3 is TGTGCCAGCAGCTCGGTGACAGGGGACCTACTTAATCAGCCCCAGCATTTT.